This T cell receptor beta chain appears in the sequencing data of a study of T-cell memory formation after mild COVID-19. Regarding the study as a whole: A balance of CD4 and CD8 characterized clones contracting day 15 to 85, whereas later expanders leaned CD4+. Pre-infection memory carried some responding clones, suggesting that cross-reactive memory joined.

Concerning this clonotype: Its matching antigen is unknown.

The TCR alpha and TCR beta cDNA libraries, bearing sample barcodes and UMIs, were generated by 5'RACE using constant-segment primers. TCRdb re-analysed the 5' RACE reads in MiXCR, keeping a single row per CDR3 protein. Of about 290,000 distinct CDR3 sequences listed, around a sixth are singletons. Germline values: CDR1 LNHNV, CDR2 YYDKDF (reference sequence). The CDR3 is 15 residues long. V lost 4 bases, J lost 6 bases, and 9 bases stayed unmatched. The J gene is TRBJ2-1, the V gene TRBV15, with 7 bases fitting TRBD2. Specimen: PBMCs or a T cell subset sorted from them (not recorded which). The clonotype originates from a man between 18 and 29 years old who had mild COVID-19 (a few samples of this study predate the infection). Cell type and time point are not known. The DNA of the CDR3 is TGTGCCACCAGCATCCCGGGACTATTCGGCAATGAGCAGTTCTTC. It translates to CATSIPGLFGNEQFF. The full variable domain, completed using reference TRBV15 and TRBJ2-1, is DAMVIQNPRYQVTQFGKPVTLSCSQTLNHNVMYWYQQKSSQAPKLLFHYYDKDFNNEADTPDNFQSRRPNTSFCFLDIRSPGLGDTAMYLCATSIPGLFGNEQFFGPGTRLTVL.